One and the same sample provided the 11 T cell receptor beta chains below, sequenced in a study of tumor and adjacent non-tumor tissue in lung cancer. The library came from three nested PCR rounds adapted from ARM-PCR protocols. One entry per CDR3 protein, called by TCRdb with MiXCR from the multiplex PCR reads. The repertoire consists of approximately 120,000 distinct CDR3 sequences, with about 65% occurring once and the leading ten covering 19%. This sample's RNA came from whole unsorted tissue. More than 3 cm separated this lung sample from the edge of the tumor. The sequencing input was distant non-tumor lung tissue. Receptors originate from a man between 60 and 75 years old with non-small cell lung cancer.

V and J are TRBV12-3 or TRBV12-4 and TRBJ1-2, with D maybe TRBD1 (5 bases). V dropped 4 bases and J dropped 3 bases, with 9 bases sitting between them. CDR3 length equals 13 residues. The CDR3 sequence: CASSSSTDYGYTF. CDR3 coding DNA: TGTGCCAGCAGTTCCTCGACAGACTATGGCTACACCTTC.

Ten or more counts support this clonotype. V usage is TRBV20-1 and J usage is TRBJ1-4; no firm D call. Trimming removed 3 bases at V and 2 bases at J, with 13 bases between. Germline-derived CDR1 and CDR2 are DFQATT and SNEGSKA (reference sequence). The CDR3 spans 15 residues. The CDR3 is CSARPRIGTNEKLFF. The CDR3 nucleotides read TGCAGTGCTAGGCCCCGTATTGGGACTAATGAAAAACTGTTTTTT.

There are many counts of this clonotype. The rearrangement links TRBV20-1 to TRBJ2-1, with D possibly TRBD1 on 5 matching bases. The V end lost 5 bases, the J end lost 5 bases, and 19 bases lay between the germline ends. The germline V gene has CDR1 DFQATT and CDR2 SNEGSKA (reference sequence). The CDR3 runs 15 residues. As DNA, the CDR3 is TGCAGTGCTGATACCGGTTTCAGGGTCAACAATGAGCAGTTCTTC. It yields the protein CSADTGFRVNNEQFF.

In its sample, this clonotype was seen many times. The chain links TRBV29-1 to TRBJ1-5; TRBD1 is a possible D gene (5 bases). Trimming removed 6 bases from V and 7 bases from J, with 13 bases in between. CDR3 length equals 12 residues. Germline CDR1 SQVTM, CDR2 ANQGSEA. This CDR3 is CSVGEFGQPQHF. Here the CDR3 DNA reads TGCAGCGTGGGGGAGTTTGGGCAGCCCCAGCATTTT.

As to this clonotype: A read error may produce the germline difference seen at one junction end. The chain carries TRBV6-5 and TRBJ2-1; D remains ambiguous. This CDR3 comprises 15 residues. Germline lookup yields CDR1 MNHEY and CDR2 SVGAGI. CDR3 sequence reads: CASSYLGSSYNEQFF. The CDR3 nucleotides are TGCGCCAGCAGTTACCTGGGAAGCTCCTACAATGAACAGTTCTTC.

As for this clonotype: Without the conserved terminal phenylalanine or tryptophan, this CDR3 likely stems from a read error. V gene TRBV11-3 combines with J gene TRBJ2-1; D perhaps matches TRBD2 (6 bases). This CDR3 contains 14 residues. From germline, CDR1 is SGHNT and CDR2 YENEEA. CDR3 DNA sequence: TGTGCTAGCAGACGGACTAATACGTCTACTGAGCAGTTCTTG. Its translation: CASRRTNTSTEQFL.

The table lists this clonotype with a count of one. This may arise from a read error, as a much more abundant clone is one base away. V is TRBV11-2 and J is TRBJ2-1; 7 bases are shared with TRBD1. This CDR3 region has 15 residues. Per germline, CDR1 SGHAT and CDR2 FQNNGV. Trimming cost V 5 bases and J 6 bases; bases outside gene matches: 10. CDR3 DNA sequence: TGTGCCAGCAGCGCCTACAGACAGGGAACCAATGAGCAGTTCTTC. It codes for CASSAYRQGTNEQFF.

This clonotype was seen a handful of times. The chain recombines TRBV11-2 with TRBJ2-7; TRBD2 agrees at 8 bases. From germline, CDR1 is SGHAT and CDR2 FQNNGV. V lost 5 bases, J lost 4 bases, and 13 bases stayed unmatched. CDR3 size: 16 residues. CDR3 DNA sequence: TGTGCCAGCAGCCCCCCTAAAGCGGGGGCGATGTACGAGCAGTACTTC. It yields the protein CASSPPKAGAMYEQYF.

This clonotype is classed as medium-sized. This sequence joins TRBV25-1 and TRBJ2-1; D gene ambiguous. CDR1 is MGHDK, CDR2 SYGVNS, per germline. Deletions cut 4 bases from V and 7 bases from J, with 8 bases between. The CDR3 consists of 12 residues. The CDR3 here is CASSGSGNEQFF. In DNA form, the CDR3 reads TGTGCCAGCAGTGGTAGTGGGAATGAGCAGTTCTTC.

There are many counts of this clonotype. V gene TRBV28 combines with J gene TRBJ2-1; 10 nucleotides line up with TRBD2. The J segment lost 6 bases and the V segment lost 5 bases, leaving 10 bases of the junction unmatched. This CDR3 is built from 16 residues. In germline, CDR1 is MDHEN, CDR2 SYDVKM. CDR3 in DNA: TGTGCCAGCAGTAGGGGACTAGCGAAATGGAGCAATGAGCAGTTCTTC. It translates to CASSRGLAKWSNEQFF.

CDR3 coding DNA: TGTGCCAGCATCCCCCGTAGTAGAGGGGTGGGGGAGACCCAGTACTTC. Its translation is CASIPRSRGVGETQYF. The chain combines TRBV11-2 with TRBJ2-5; TRBD1 or TRBD2 may be the D gene (5 bases each). CDR3 size: 16 residues. Trimming cost V 7 bases and J 5 bases, with 23 bases left between them. Germline-derived CDR1 and CDR2 are SGHAT and FQNNGV. The full variable domain, completed using reference TRBV11-2 and TRBJ2-5, is EAGVAQSPRYKIIEKRQSVAFWCNPISGHATLYWYQQILGQGPKLLIQFQNNGVVDDSQLPKDRFSAERLKGVDSTLKIQPAKLEDSAVYLCASIPRSRGVGETQYFGPGTRLLVL.